The 5 T cell receptor beta chains below were found in one sample sequenced in a study of T cell responses to AZD1222 COVID-19 vaccine. Using immunoSEQ multiplex PCR, the repertoire was profiled, and TCRdb retains in-frame clones only, with some absent. The sample carries over 150,000 clones, about 88% recorded once. This specimen was peripheral blood, taken on day 0 of AZD1222 vaccination. The receptors were sampled from an adult in good health.

A few counts support this clone. This chain uses TRBV10-1 with TRBJ2-3; no definite D call. This CDR3 region has 14 residues. Trimming pared 1 base from V and 2 bases from J, leaving 7 bases between. Germline assignment: CDR1 WNHNN and CDR2 SYGVQD (reference sequence). This chain's CDR3 is CASSEFVDTDTQYF. CDR3 coding DNA: TGCGCCAGCAGTGAGTTTGTAGACACAGATACGCAGTATTTT.

V is TRBV6-5 and J is TRBJ1-5, with 9 bases aligning to TRBD1. Trimming removed 9 bases from V and 2 bases from J; junction bases left unmatched: 8. This CDR3 has 15 amino acids. In germline, CDR1 is MNHEY, CDR2 SVGAGI. As DNA, the CDR3 is TGTGCCAGTTTACAGGGGGCCGTCGGCAATCAGCCCCAGCATTTT. Translated, it gives CASLQGAVGNQPQHF.

This clone appeared a few times. The chain employs TRBV4-3 and TRBJ2-7; D uncertain. Germline lookup yields CDR1 LGHNA and CDR2 YSLEER. V was cut by 0 bases and J by 9 bases, with 18 bases left in between. The CDR3 is made up of 15 amino acids. DNA for the CDR3: TGCGCCAGCAGCCAAGATCGAGCTAAAACGCGTCCGCAGTACTTC. It encodes CASSQDRAKTRPQYF.

The V and J genes are TRBV3-1 (or the pseudogene TRBV3-2) and TRBJ2-2, with D possibly being TRBD2 (6 bases). CDR1 and CDR2 from the germline V gene are LGHDT and YNNKEL (reference sequence). The CDR3 consists of 16 residues. V was cut by 3 bases and J by 6 bases, with 17 bases left in between. The CDR3 loop is CASSHARLGIPGELFF. The CDR3, as DNA: TGTGCCAGCAGCCATGCGCGACTAGGGATTCCCGGGGAGCTGTTTTTT.

This chain links TRBV21-1 with TRBJ2-7; the table's D call, TRBD1, was not checked against the DNA. TRBV21-1 constitutes a pseudogene. There are 13 residues in the CDR3. The CDR3 here is CASRTGVEYEQYF. The CDR3 DNA reads as TGTGCCAGCAGAACAGGGGTAGAGTACGAGCAGTACTTC.